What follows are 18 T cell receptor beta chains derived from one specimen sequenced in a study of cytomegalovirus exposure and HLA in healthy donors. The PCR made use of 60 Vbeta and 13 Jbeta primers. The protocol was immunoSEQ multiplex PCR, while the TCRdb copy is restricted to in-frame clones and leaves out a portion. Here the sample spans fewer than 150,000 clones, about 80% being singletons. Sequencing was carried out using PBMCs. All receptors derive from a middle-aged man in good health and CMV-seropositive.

CDR3 nucleotides: TGCGCCAGCAGCTTGGGACAGCCAACCGTTTCGCATCCTGGCTACACCTTC. Translating gives CASSLGQPTVSHPGYTF. The chain recombines TRBV5-1 with TRBJ1-2, with a weak D call TRBD1 (5 bases). The CDR3 covers 17 residues. Germline assignment: CDR1 SGHRS and CDR2 YFSETQ. Trimming pared 0 bases from V and 7 bases from J, leaving 22 bases between. Variable domain in full (rest from reference TRBV5-1 and TRBJ1-2): KAGVTQTPRYLIKTRGQQVTLSCSPISGHRSVSWYQQTPGQGLQFLFEYFSETQRNKGNFPGRFSGRQFSNSRSEMNVSTLELGDSALYLCASSLGQPTVSHPGYTFGSGTRLTVV.

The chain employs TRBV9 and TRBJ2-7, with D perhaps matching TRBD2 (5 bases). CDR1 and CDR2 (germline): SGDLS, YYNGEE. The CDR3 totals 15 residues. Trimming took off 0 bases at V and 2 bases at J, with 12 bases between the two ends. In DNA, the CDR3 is TGTGCCAGCAGCGTAGACGGGAATACCGCCTACGAGCAGTACTTC. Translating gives CASSVDGNTAYEQYF.

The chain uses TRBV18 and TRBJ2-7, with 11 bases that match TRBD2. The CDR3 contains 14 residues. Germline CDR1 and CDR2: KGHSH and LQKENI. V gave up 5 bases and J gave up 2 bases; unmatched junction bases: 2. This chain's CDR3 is CASSKLAGAYEQYF. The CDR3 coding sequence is TGTGCCAGCTCAAAACTAGCGGGAGCCTACGAGCAGTACTTC.

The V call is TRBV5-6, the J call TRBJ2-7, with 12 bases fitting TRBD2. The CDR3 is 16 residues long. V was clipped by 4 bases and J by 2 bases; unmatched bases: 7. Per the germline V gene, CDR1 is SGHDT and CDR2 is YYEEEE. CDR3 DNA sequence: TGTGCCAGCAGCACCGGGACTAGCGGGTTCCCCTACGAGCAGTACTTC. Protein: CASSTGTSGFPYEQYF.

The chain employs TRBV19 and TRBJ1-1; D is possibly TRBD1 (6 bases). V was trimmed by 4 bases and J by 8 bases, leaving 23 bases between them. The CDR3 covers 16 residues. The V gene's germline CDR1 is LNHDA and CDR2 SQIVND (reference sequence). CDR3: CASSTRGTLSVKEAFF. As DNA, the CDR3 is TGTGCCAGTAGTACGAGGGGGACCCTCTCCGTCAAAGAAGCTTTCTTT. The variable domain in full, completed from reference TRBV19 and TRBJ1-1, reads DGGITQSPKYLFRKEGQNVTLSCEQNLNHDAMYWYRQDPGQGLRLIYYSQIVNDFQKGDIAEGYSVSREKKESFPLTVTSAQKNPTAFYLCASSTRGTLSVKEAFFGQGTRLTVV.

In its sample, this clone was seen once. CDR3 protein: CASSSWGQGLPSPLHF. The DNA for the CDR3 is TGTGCCAGCAGTTCCTGGGGGCAGGGCCTACCTTCACCCCTCCACTTT. This chain links TRBV27 with TRBJ1-6; maybe TRBD1 (6 bases). Trimming took 4 bases from V and 9 from J, leaving 19 bases between them. The CDR3 consists of 16 residues. Germline values: CDR1 MNHEY, CDR2 SMNVEV (reference sequence).

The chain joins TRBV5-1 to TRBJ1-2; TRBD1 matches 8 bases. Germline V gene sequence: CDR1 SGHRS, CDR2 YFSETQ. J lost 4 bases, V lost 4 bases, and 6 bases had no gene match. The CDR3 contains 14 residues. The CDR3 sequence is CASSPGQETYGYTF. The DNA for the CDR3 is TGCGCCAGCAGCCCGGGACAGGAGACCTATGGCTACACCTTC.

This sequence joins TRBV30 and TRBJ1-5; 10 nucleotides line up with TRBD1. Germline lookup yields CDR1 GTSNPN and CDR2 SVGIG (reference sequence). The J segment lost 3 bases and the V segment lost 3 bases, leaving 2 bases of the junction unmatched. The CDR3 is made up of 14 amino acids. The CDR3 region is CAWRGQGFNQPQHF. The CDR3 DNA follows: TGTGCCTGGAGGGGACAGGGGTTCAATCAGCCCCAGCATTTT.

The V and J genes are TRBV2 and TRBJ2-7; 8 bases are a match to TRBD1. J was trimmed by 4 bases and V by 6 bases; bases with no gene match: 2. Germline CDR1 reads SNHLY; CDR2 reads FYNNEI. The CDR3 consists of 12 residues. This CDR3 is CASRDRGYEQYF. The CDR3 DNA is TGTGCCAGCAGAGACAGGGGTTACGAGCAGTACTTC.

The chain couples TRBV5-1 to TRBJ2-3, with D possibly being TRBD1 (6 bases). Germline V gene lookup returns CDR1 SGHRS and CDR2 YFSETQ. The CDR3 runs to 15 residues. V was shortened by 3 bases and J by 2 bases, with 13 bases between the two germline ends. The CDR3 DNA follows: TGCGCCAGCAGCTCGAGCAGGGGTCTCACAGATACGCAGTATTTT. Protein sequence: CASSSSRGLTDTQYF.

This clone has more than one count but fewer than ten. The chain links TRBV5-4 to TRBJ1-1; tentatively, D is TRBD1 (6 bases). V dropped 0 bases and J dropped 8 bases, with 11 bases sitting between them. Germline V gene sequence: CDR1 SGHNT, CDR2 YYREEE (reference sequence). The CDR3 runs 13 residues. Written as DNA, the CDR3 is TGTGCCAGCAGCTTGGCACCCGACAGGGAAGCTTTCTTT. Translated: CASSLAPDREAFF.

The CDR3 loop reads CASSAFGRDSSSTDTQYF. CDR3 sequence (DNA): TGTGCCAGTAGCGCCTTCGGGCGGGACAGCTCTAGCACAGATACGCAGTATTTT. The rearrangement joins TRBV19 to TRBJ2-3; tentatively, D is TRBD1 (7 bases). Germline-derived CDR1 and CDR2 are LNHDA and SQIVND (reference sequence). This CDR3 comprises 18 residues. V was trimmed by 6 bases and J by 0 bases, leaving 22 bases between them.

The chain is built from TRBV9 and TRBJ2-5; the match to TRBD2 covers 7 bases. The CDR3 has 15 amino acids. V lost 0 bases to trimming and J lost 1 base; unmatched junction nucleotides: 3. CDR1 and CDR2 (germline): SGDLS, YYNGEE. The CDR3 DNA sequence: TGTGCCAGCAGCGTAGCCCCTAGCGGCCAAGAGACCCAGTACTTC. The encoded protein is CASSVAPSGQETQYF.

The DNA for the CDR3 is TGTGCCTGGAGTGTAGACAGGAACACTGAAGCTTTCTTT. Translation gives CAWSVDRNTEAFF. The chain combines TRBV30 with TRBJ1-1, with a tentative D call TRBD1 (5 bases). The CDR3 sequence is 13 residues long. Germline values: CDR1 GTSNPN, CDR2 SVGIG (reference sequence). Between the trimmed V and J ends, which lost 0 bases and 1 base, there was a span of 6 bases.

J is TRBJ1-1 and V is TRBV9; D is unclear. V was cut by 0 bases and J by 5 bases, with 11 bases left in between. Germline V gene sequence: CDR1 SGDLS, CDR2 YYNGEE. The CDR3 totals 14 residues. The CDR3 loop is CASSVDPGGTEAFF. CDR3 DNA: TGTGCCAGCAGCGTAGATCCGGGTGGAACTGAAGCTTTCTTT.

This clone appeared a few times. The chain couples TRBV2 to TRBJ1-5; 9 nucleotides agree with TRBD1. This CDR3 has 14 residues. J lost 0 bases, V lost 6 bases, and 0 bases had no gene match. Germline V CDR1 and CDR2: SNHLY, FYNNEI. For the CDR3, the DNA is TGTGCCAGCAGGGACAGGGGTAGCAATCAGCCCCAGCATTTT. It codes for CASRDRGSNQPQHF.

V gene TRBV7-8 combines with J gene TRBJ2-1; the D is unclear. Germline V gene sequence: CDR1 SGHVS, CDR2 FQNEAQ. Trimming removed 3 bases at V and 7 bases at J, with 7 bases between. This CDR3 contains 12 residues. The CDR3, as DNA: TGTGCCAGCAGCTTTCTAGTGAATGAGCAGTTCTTC. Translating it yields CASSFLVNEQFF.

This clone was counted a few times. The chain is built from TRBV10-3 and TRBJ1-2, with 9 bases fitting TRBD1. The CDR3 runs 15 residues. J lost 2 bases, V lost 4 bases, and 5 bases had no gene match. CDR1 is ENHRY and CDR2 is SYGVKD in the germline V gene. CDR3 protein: CAISGQGDLNYGYTF. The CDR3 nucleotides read TGTGCCATCAGTGGACAGGGGGACCTCAACTATGGCTACACCTTC.